A single T cell receptor (beta chain) is shown here with its context. The antigen remains undetermined. Before the COVID-19 pandemic, during about 2010-2018, CD4+ T cells were taken from unexposed donors. The cells were cultured for approximately ten days before CD4+ T cells were isolated. The data stem from a study of CD4 T cells in relation to SARS-CoV-2 and coronaviruses. Study-level background: TCR beta CDR3s were sequenced after approximately nine-day antigen culture of PBMCs. Study-level points and caveats: SARS-CoV-2-driven expansion was significantly weaker in crossreactive than monoreactive clones.

V dropped 0 bases and J dropped 4 bases, with 9 bases sitting between them. Germline CDR1 is GTSNPN and CDR2 is SVGIG (reference sequence). The length of the CDR3 is 14 residues. TCRdb's copy holds only in-frame clones and misses some; the assay was immunoSEQ multiplex PCR. The table lists under 14,000 clones, 70% to 80% of them singletons, with about a sixth in the top ten. Material for sequencing was CD4+ T cells from PBMCs, cultured in vitro. The source of this sequence is a human donor in good health. The chain uses TRBV30 and TRBJ1-4; D unclear. In DNA form, the CDR3 reads TGTGCCTGGAGTGTACCCAACCTTAATGAAAAACTGTTTTTT. It specifies CAWSVPNLNEKLFF.